The rows below give T cell receptor beta chains drawn from one sample of a study of identifying expanded T cells in peripheral blood. Profiled with immunoSEQ multiplex PCR; TCRdb holds only in-frame clones, not every one. The sample comprises 70,000 or so clones, 90% of which are singletons, and more than 3% rests with the top ten. Sequencing used blood. All receptors derive from a person aged 18 to 69 in good health. CDR3s include the opening cysteine and the closing phenylalanine or tryptophan. The D gene is left open where the match is weak. Size is stated for part of the rows, as once, few or many counts, or as a class when the clone is expanded.

size | J | V | D | CDR3 | DNA
NA | TRBJ1-2 | TRBV18 | NA | CASSPGQSSNYGYTF | TGTGCCAGCTCACCAGGACAGAGCTCTAACTATGGCTACACCTTC
NA | TRBJ1-2 | TRBV19 | NA | CASSRDANYGYTF | TGTGCCAGTAGTAGGGACGCTAACTATGGCTACACCTTC
NA | TRBJ1-5 | TRBV7-8 | NA | CASTLTGGGDQPQHF | TGTGCCAGCACACTCACGGGGGGAGGAGATCAGCCCCAGCATTTT
NA | TRBJ2-7 | TRBV27 | NA | CASSLGSGVAYEQYF | TGTGCCAGCAGTTTAGGGTCAGGAGTAGCCTACGAGCAGTACTTC
NA | TRBJ2-7 | TRBV9 | TRBD1 | CASSTGQGPEQYF | TGTGCCAGCAGCACGGGACAGGGGCCCGAGCAGTACTTC
NA | TRBJ2-7 | TRBV11-2 | TRBD2 | CASSLEASGSYEQYF | TGTGCCAGCAGCTTAGAGGCTAGCGGCTCCTACGAGCAGTACTTC
NA | TRBJ2-1 | TRBV19 | TRBD2 | CASSIGGTISYNEQFF | TGTGCCAGTAGTATAGGCGGGACTATCTCCTACAATGAGCAGTTCTTC
once | TRBJ1-1 | TRBV19 | TRBD1 | CASSLGTGRTEAFF | TGTGCCAGTAGTCTCGGGACAGGGCGCACTGAAGCTTTCTTT
once | TRBJ1-6 | TRBV14 | NA | CASSPGRSLSSYNSPLHF | TGTGCCAGCAGCCCGGGACGTTCCCTGAGCTCCTATAATTCACCCCTCCACTTT
once | TRBJ2-4 | TRBV6-5 | NA | CASRPYRDAKNIQYF | TGTGCCAGCAGGCCTTACAGGGATGCCAAAAACATTCAGTACTTC
NA | TRBJ2-1 | TRBV19 | TRBD2 | CASKRVAGVHEQFF | TGTGCCAGTAAAAGGGTAGCGGGAGTGCATGAGCAGTTCTTC
NA | TRBJ2-7 | TRBV6-5 | TRBD1 | CASSFGGDRGYEQYF | TGTGCCAGCAGTTTTGGGGGGGACAGGGGCTACGAGCAGTACTTC
NA | TRBJ2-1 | TRBV6-1 | TRBD2 | CASSVGLAGVNEQFF | TGTGCCAGCAGTGTGGGACTAGCGGGGGTGAATGAGCAGTTCTTC
once | TRBJ2-5 | TRBV7-9 | TRBD2 | CASSSGGETQYF | TGTGCCAGCAGCTCGGGGGGTGAGACCCAGTACTTC
NA | TRBJ2-7 | TRBV7-2 | NA | CASSSQNSYEQYF | TGTGCCAGCAGCTCGCAGAACTCCTACGAGCAGTACTTC
NA | TRBJ1-2 | TRBV29-1 | NA | CSVEERTNYGYTF | TGCAGCGTTGAAGAACGAACCAATTATGGCTACACCTTC
NA | TRBJ2-7 | TRBV7-2 | TRBD2 | CASSRGLAGVDEQYF | TGTGCCAGCAGCCGAGGACTAGCGGGAGTGGACGAGCAGTACTTC
NA | TRBJ2-7 | TRBV19 | NA | CASSIGRADYEQYF | TGTGCCAGTAGTATCGGCAGGGCCGACTACGAGCAGTACTTC
NA | TRBJ1-1 | TRBV5-5 | NA | CASSLDGPNTEAFF | TGTGCCAGCAGCTTGGACGGGCCGAACACTGAAGCTTTCTTT
NA | TRBJ1-2 | TRBV5-6 | NA | CASSLFSVAGTYGYTF | TGTGCCAGCAGCTTGTTTTCCGTAGCGGGGACCTATGGCTACACCTTC
NA | TRBJ1-2 | TRBV6-5 | TRBD1 | CASSYGTSGTAYGYTF | TGTGCCAGCAGTTATGGGACATCCGGGACAGCTTATGGCTACACCTTC
NA | TRBJ2-1 | TRBV7-3 | NA | CASSLIGGNTYNEQFF | TGTGCCAGCAGCTTAATCGGCGGGAACACCTACAATGAGCAGTTCTTC
NA | TRBJ2-7 | TRBV9 | TRBD1 | CASSSITGGEQYF | TGTGCCAGCAGCTCCATTACAGGGGGCGAGCAGTACTTC
NA | TRBJ2-5 | TRBV27 | TRBD1 | CASTDRAKTQYF | TGTGCCAGCACCGACAGGGCTAAGACCCAGTACTTC
NA | TRBJ2-7 | TRBV25-1 | NA | CASSGQQGLPYEQYF | TGTGCCAGCAGCGGACAACAGGGACTACCCTACGAGCAGTACTTC
NA | TRBJ2-7 | TRBV11-2 | TRBD2 | CASSSRRLAGKEVYEQYF | TGTGCCAGCAGCTCCCGCCGTCTAGCGGGAAAGGAAGTCTACGAGCAGTACTTC
NA | TRBJ2-7 | TRBV14 | TRBD2 | CASSHWAGVAGGSYEQYF | TGTGCCAGCAGCCATTGGGCGGGGGTAGCGGGAGGTTCCTACGAGCAGTACTTC
NA | TRBJ2-7 | TRBV14 | NA | CASSQEGAGLSYEQYF | TGTGCCAGCAGCCAAGAAGGAGCAGGGTTGTCCTACGAGCAGTACTTC
NA | TRBJ2-5 | TRBV7-6 | NA | CASSTRDTVQETQYF | TGTGCCAGCAGCACCCGGGACACCGTACAAGAGACCCAGTACTTC
NA | TRBJ2-7 | TRBV5-1 | TRBD1 | CASSVDRAVEQYF | TGCGCCAGCAGCGTAGACAGGGCGGTCGAGCAGTACTTC
NA | TRBJ2-1 | TRBV7-2 | TRBD2 | CASSQTSEEYNEQFF | TGTGCCAGCAGCCAGACTAGCGAAGAATACAATGAGCAGTTCTTC
NA | TRBJ1-2 | TRBV5-4 | TRBD1 | CASSLARTGVGYTF | TGTGCCAGCAGCTTGGCAAGGACAGGGGTTGGCTACACCTTC
NA | TRBJ1-2 | TRBV7-2 | NA | CASSPRTGQNYGYTF | TGTGCCAGCAGCCCGAGGACGGGTCAGAACTATGGCTACACCTTC
once | TRBJ2-1 | TRBV9 | TRBD2 | CASSVGGTSAPNEQFF | TGTGCCAGCAGCGTAGGAGGGACTAGCGCCCCCAATGAGCAGTTCTTC
NA | TRBJ2-7 | TRBV7-2 | NA | CASSLAARGEQYF | TGTGCCAGCAGCTTAGCGGCCCGGGGCGAGCAGTACTTC
NA | TRBJ2-7 | TRBV27 | NA | CAEGVQHYEQYF | TGTGCCGAAGGGGTACAGCACTACGAGCAGTACTTC
many | TRBJ1-2 | TRBV12-5 | NA | CASGSDSAYGYTF | TGTGCTAGTGGTTCAGACAGCGCCTATGGCTACACCTTC
NA | TRBJ2-3 | TRBV5-6 | NA | CASSYGDTQYF | TGTGCCAGCAGCTACGGAGATACGCAGTATTTT
NA | TRBJ2-1 | TRBV6-4 | TRBD2 | CASSDGLAGGKQFF | TGTGCCAGCAGTGATGGACTAGCGGGAGGGAAGCAGTTCTTC
NA | TRBJ2-1 | TRBV4-1 | NA | CASSQVDIGFSYNEQFF | TGCGCCAGCAGCCAAGTGGATATCGGCTTCTCCTACAATGAGCAGTTCTTC
NA | TRBJ2-7 | TRBV21-1 | NA | CASSKARETGGSDEQYF | TGTGCCAGCAGCAAAGCGCGAGAAACTGGGGGAAGTGACGAGCAGTACTTC
once | TRBJ1-1 | TRBV2 | NA | CASSVTGLPTEAFF | TGTGCCAGCAGTGTTACAGGGTTGCCCACTGAAGCTTTCTTT
NA | TRBJ1-2 | TRBV19 | NA | CASQGLGYANYGYTF | TGTGCCAGCCAGGGACTAGGGTACGCGAACTATGGCTACACCTTC
NA | TRBJ2-3 | TRBV2 | TRBD1 | CASSLRQGEGTDTQYF | TGTGCCAGCAGTCTTCGACAGGGGGAGGGCACAGATACGCAGTATTTT
once | TRBJ1-1 | TRBV11-2 | NA | CASSLDHWGTEAFF | TGTGCCAGCAGCTTAGATCATTGGGGCACTGAAGCTTTCTTT
NA | TRBJ1-2 | TRBV7-2 | TRBD1 | CASSPGQGVGGYTF | TGTGCCAGCAGCCCGGGACAGGGAGTAGGTGGCTACACCTTC
NA | TRBJ1-2 | TRBV5-1 | TRBD1 | CASSPPGQVDIGYGYTF | TGCGCCAGCAGTCCCCCGGGACAGGTAGATATCGGTTATGGCTACACCTTC
once | TRBJ1-5 | TRBV6-5 | NA | CASSYNSGDQPQHF | TGTGCCAGCAGTTACAACTCGGGGGATCAGCCCCAGCATTTT
NA | TRBJ1-4 | TRBV2 | TRBD1 | CASTLDRANEKLFF | TGTGCCAGCACTTTGGACAGGGCTAATGAAAAACTGTTTTTT
NA | TRBJ1-4 | TRBV6-6 | TRBD1 | CASRDRVTNEKLFF | TGTGCCAGCAGGGACAGGGTAACTAATGAAAAACTGTTTTTT
NA | TRBJ2-7 | TRBV6-1 | NA | CASSVVDEQYF | TGTGCCAGCAGTGTCGTGGACGAGCAGTACTTC
NA | TRBJ1-1 | TRBV6-1 | NA | CASSVGGVSEAFF | TGTGCCAGCAGTGTGGGCGGGGTTTCTGAAGCTTTCTTT
NA | TRBJ2-7 | TRBV30 | NA | CAWKHGGESYEQYF | TGTGCCTGGAAGCACGGCGGGGAATCCTACGAGCAGTACTTC
NA | TRBJ1-6 | TRBV2 | TRBD1 | CASSGFSTGGDSPLHF | TGTGCCAGCAGTGGTTTTTCCACAGGGGGCGATTCACCCCTCCACTTT
NA | TRBJ2-3 | TRBV5-1 | TRBD2 | CASSGRSGGADTQYF | TGCGCCAGCAGCGGCCGTAGCGGGGGCGCAGATACGCAGTATTTT
NA | TRBJ2-3 | TRBV5-1 | TRBD2 | CASSVGATSGLTDTQYF | TGCGCCAGCAGCGTGGGGGCTACTAGCGGTCTCACAGATACGCAGTATTTT
once | TRBJ1-1 | TRBV7-9 | NA | CASSLGRDRSTEAFF | TGTGCCAGCAGCTTAGGGAGGGATCGGAGCACTGAAGCTTTCTTT
NA | TRBJ1-1 | TRBV5-6 | NA | CASSWGLNTEAFF | TGTGCCAGCAGCTGGGGGCTGAACACTGAAGCTTTCTTT
NA | TRBJ2-3 | TRBV20-1 | NA | CSALSTDTQYF | TGCAGTGCCCTTAGCACAGATACGCAGTATTTT
NA | TRBJ2-5 | TRBV18 | TRBD2 | CASSPPNGGMAQYF | TGTGCCAGCTCACCACCTAACGGGGGGATGGCCCAGTACTTC